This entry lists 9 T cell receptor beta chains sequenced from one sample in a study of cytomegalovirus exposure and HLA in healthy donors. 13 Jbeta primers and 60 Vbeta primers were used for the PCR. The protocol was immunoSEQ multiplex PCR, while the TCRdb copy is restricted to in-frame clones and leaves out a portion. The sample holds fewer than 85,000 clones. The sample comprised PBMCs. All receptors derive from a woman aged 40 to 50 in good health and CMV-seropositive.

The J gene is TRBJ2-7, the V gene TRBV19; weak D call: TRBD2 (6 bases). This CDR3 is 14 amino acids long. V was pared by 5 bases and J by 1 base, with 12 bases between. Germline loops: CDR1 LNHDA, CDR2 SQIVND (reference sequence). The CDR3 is CASSGGTASYEQYF. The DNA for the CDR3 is TGTGCCAGTAGTGGGGGGACTGCTTCCTACGAGCAGTACTTC.

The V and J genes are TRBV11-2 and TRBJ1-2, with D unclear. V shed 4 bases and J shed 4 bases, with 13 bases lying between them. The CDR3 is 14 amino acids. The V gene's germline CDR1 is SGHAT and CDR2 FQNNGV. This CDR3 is CASSSRSAGYGYTF. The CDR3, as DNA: TGTGCCAGCAGCTCTAGGTCCGCTGGCTATGGCTACACCTTC. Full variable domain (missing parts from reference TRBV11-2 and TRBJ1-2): EAGVAQSPRYKIIEKRQSVAFWCNPISGHATLYWYQQILGQGPKLLIQFQNNGVVDDSQLPKDRFSAERLKGVDSTLKIQPAKLEDSAVYLCASSSRSAGYGYTFGSGTRLTVV.

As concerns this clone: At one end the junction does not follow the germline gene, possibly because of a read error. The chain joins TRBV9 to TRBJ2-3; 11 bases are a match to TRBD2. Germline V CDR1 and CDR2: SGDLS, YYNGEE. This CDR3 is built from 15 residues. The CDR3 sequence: CASSVVDLAGGTRYF. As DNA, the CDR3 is TGTGCCAGCAGCGTAGTGGATCTAGCGGGGGGTACGCGGTATTTT.

CDR3 coding DNA: TGTGCCAGCTCACCAGGGGAGATGGATTCACCCCTCCACTTT. Amino acid sequence: CASSPGEMDSPLHF. The chain has TRBV18 and TRBJ1-6; D call uncertain. This CDR3 region has 14 residues. The germline gives CDR1 KGHSH, CDR2 LQKENI. The V gene lost 2 bases and the J gene lost 8 bases, with 10 bases spanning the gap.

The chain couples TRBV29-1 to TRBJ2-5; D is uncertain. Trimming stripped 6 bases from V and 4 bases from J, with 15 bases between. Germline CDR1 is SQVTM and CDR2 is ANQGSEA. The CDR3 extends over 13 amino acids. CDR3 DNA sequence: TGCAGCGTGATGGGCGCTTACGGAGAGACCCAGTACTTC. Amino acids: CSVMGAYGETQYF. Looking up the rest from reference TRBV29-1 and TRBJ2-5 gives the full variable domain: SAVISQKPSRDICQRGTSLTIQCQVDSQVTMMFWYRQQPGQSLTLIATANQGSEATYESGFVIDKFPISRPNLTFSTLTVSNMSPEDSSIYLCSVMGAYGETQYFGPGTRLLVL.

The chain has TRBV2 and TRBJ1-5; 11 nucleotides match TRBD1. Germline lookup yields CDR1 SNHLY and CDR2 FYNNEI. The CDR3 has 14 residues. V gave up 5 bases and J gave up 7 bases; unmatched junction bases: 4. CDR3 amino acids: CASSWTGGDQPQHF. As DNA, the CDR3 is TGTGCCAGCAGTTGGACAGGGGGCGACCAGCCCCAGCATTTT.

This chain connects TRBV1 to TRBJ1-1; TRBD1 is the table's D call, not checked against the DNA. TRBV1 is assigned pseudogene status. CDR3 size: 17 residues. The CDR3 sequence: CTSSPRTPGQANTEAFF. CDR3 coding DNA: TGCACCAGCAGCCCCCGAACTCCGGGACAGGCTAACACTGAAGCTTTCTTT.

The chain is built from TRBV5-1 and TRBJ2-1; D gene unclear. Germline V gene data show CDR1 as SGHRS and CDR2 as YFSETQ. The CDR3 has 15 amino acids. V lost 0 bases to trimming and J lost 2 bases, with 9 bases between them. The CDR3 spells CASSLGASTYNEQFF. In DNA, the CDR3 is TGCGCCAGCAGCTTGGGAGCGAGTACCTACAATGAGCAGTTCTTC.

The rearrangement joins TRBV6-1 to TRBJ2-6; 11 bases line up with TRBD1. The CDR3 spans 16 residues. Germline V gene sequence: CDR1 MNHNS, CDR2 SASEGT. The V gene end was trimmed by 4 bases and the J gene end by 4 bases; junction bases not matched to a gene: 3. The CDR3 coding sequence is TGTGCCAGCAGTGTAGGACAGGGGGCCGGGGCCAACGTCCTGACTTTC. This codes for CASSVGQGAGANVLTF.